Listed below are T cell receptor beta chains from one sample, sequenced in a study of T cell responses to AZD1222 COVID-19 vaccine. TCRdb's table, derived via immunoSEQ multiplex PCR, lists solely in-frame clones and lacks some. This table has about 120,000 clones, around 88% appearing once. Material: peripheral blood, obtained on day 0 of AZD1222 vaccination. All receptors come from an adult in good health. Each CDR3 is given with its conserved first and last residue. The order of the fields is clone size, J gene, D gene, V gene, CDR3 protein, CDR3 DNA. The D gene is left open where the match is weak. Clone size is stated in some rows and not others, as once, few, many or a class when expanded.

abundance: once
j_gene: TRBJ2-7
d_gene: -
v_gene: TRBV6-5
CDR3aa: CASGRQGTYEQYF
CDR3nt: TGTGCCAGCGGGCGCCAGGGGACCTACGAGCAGTACTTC

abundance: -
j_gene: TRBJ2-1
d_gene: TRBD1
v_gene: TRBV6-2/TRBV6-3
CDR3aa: CASSYLGRGSEQFF
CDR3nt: TGTGCCAGCAGTTACTTGGGCAGGGGGTCTGAGCAGTTCTTC

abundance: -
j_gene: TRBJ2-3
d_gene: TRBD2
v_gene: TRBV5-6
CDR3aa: CASSQPLAGVITDTQYF
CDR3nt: TGTGCCAGCAGCCAGCCATTGGCGGGGGTCATCACAGATACGCAGTATTTT

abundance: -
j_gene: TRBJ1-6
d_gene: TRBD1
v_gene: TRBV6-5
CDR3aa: CASTIGQGSSPLHF
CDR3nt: TGTGCCAGCACTATCGGACAGGGTTCGTCACCCCTCCACTTT

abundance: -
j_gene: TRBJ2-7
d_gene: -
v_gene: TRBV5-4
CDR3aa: CASSTDTYEQYF
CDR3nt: TGTGCCAGCAGCACGGACACCTACGAGCAGTACTTC

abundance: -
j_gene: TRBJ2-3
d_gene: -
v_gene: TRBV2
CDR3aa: CASSDRQVGTDTQYF
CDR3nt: TGTGCCAGCAGTGACAGGCAGGTAGGCACAGATACGCAGTATTTT

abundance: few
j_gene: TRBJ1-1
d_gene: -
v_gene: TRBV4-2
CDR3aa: CASSHSPGVSGTEAFF
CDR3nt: TGTGCCAGCAGCCACTCCCCGGGGGTCTCGGGCACTGAAGCTTTCTTT

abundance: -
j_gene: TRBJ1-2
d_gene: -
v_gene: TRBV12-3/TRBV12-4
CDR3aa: CASSFNTNYGYTF
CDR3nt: TGTGCCAGCAGTTTCAACACTAACTATGGCTACACCTTC

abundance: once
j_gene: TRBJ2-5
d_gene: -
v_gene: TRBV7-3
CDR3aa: CASSLVGKETQYF
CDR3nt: TGTGCCAGCAGCTTAGTCGGCAAAGAGACCCAGTACTTC

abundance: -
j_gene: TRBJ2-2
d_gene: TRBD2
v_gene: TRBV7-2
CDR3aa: CASSFLAGGYTGELFF
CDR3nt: TGTGCCAGCAGCTTCTTAGCGGGAGGGTACACCGGGGAGCTGTTTTTT

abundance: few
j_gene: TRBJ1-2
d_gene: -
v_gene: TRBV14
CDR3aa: CASSQVRGSGYTF
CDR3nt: TGTGCCAGCAGCCAAGTTCGTGGTAGTGGCTACACCTTC

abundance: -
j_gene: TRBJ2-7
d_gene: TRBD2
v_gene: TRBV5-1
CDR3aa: CASRLGRGDSYEQYF
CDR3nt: TGCGCCAGCAGACTGGGGCGGGGGGATTCCTACGAGCAGTACTTC

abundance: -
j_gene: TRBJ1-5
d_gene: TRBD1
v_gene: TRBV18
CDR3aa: CASSPGRGRGNQPQHF
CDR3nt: TGTGCCAGCTCACCTGGCAGGGGGCGAGGCAATCAGCCCCAGCATTTT

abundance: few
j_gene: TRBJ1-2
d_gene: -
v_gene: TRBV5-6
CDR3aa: CASSPTSGARRDGYTF
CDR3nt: TGTGCCAGCAGCCCTACTTCGGGGGCGCGAAGAGATGGCTACACCTTC

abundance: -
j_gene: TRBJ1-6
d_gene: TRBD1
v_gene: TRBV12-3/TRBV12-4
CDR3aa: CASSRKDRAALHF
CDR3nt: TGTGCCAGCAGTCGAAAGGACAGGGCGGCCCTCCACTTT

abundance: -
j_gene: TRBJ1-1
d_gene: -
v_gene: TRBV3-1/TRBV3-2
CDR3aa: CASSPYRVGGTEAFF
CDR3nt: TGTGCCAGCAGCCCTTACAGGGTTGGCGGCACTGAAGCTTTCTTT

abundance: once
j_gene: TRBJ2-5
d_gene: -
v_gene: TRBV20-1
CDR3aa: CSAVMPETQYF
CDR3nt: TGCAGTGCCGTGATGCCTGAGACCCAGTACTTC

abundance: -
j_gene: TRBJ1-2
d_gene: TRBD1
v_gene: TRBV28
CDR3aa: CATTGGGGGGYFGYTF
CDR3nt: TGTGCCACCACCGGGGGCGGGGGAGGGGGCTACTTTGGCTACACCTTC

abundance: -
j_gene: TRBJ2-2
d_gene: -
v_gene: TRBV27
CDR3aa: CATRRELGTGELFF
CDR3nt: TGTGCCACTAGACGGGAGTTGGGCACCGGGGAGCTGTTTTTT

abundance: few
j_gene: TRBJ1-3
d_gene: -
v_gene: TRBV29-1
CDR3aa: CSAADRTGNTIYF
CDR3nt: TGCAGCGCTGCCGACAGGACTGGAAACACCATATATTTT

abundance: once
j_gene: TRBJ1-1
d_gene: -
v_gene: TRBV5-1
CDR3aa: CASSLTGLTEAFF
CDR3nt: TGCGCCAGCAGCTTGACAGGGCTCACTGAAGCTTTCTTT

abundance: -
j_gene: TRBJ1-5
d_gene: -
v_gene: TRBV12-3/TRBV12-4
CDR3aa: CASGSGEQPQHF
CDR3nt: TGTGCCAGCGGCTCTGGGGAGCAGCCCCAGCATTTT

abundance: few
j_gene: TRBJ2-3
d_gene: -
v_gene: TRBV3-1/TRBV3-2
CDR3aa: CASSQDGGAGRAAQYF
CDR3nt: TGTGCCAGCAGCCAAGATGGCGGCGCGGGACGAGCGGCGCAGTATTTT

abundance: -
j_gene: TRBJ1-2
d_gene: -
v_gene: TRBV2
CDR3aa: CASSAGRGRRELDYGYTF
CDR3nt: TGTGCCAGCAGCGCGGGCCGAGGGCGCCGCGAATTGGACTATGGCTACACCTTC

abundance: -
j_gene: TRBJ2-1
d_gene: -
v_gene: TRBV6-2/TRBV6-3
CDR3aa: CASSYRAVSYNEQFF
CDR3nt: TGTGCCAGCAGTTACCGGGCAGTATCCTACAATGAGCAGTTCTTC

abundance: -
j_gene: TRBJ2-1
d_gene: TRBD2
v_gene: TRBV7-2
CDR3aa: CASSQTSGPYNEQFF
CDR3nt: TGTGCCAGCAGCCAGACTAGCGGTCCCTACAATGAGCAGTTCTTC

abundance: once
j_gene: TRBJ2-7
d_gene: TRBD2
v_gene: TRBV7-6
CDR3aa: CASSFGTSGYYEQYF
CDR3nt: TGTGCCAGCAGCTTTGGGACTAGCGGGTACTACGAGCAGTACTTC

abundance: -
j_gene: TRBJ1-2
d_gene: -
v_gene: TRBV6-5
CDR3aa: CASSYMAMLDYGYTF
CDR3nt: TGTGCCAGCAGTTATATGGCAATGCTCGACTATGGCTACACCTTC

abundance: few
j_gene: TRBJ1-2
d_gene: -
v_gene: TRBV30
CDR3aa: CACILASYGYTF
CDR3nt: TGTGCCTGTATCCTGGCGTCTTATGGCTACACCTTC

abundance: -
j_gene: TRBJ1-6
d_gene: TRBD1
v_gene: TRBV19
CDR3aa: CASRGDRENSPLHF
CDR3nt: TGTGCCAGTAGGGGGGACAGGGAAAATTCACCCCTCCACTTT

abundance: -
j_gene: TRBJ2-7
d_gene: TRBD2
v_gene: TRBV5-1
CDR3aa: CASSSYIIAGTYEQYF
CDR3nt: TGCGCCAGCAGCTCATACATCATAGCGGGAACCTACGAGCAGTACTTC